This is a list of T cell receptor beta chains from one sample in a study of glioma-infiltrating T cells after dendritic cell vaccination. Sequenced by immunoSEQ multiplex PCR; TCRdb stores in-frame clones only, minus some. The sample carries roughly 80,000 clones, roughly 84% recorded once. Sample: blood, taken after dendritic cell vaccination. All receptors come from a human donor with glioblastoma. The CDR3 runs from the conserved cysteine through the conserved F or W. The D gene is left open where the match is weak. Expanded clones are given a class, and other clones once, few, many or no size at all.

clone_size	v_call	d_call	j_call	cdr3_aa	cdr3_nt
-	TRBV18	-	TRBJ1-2	CASSPPDGSCTF	TGTGCCAGCTCCCCACCGGACGGGAGCTGCACCTTC
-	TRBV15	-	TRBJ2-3	CATSREPTSTDTQYF	TGTGCCACCAGCAGAGAACCTACTAGCACAGATACGCAGTATTTT
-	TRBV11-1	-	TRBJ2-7	CASSLEFLPSYEQYF	TGTGCCAGCAGCTTAGAGTTCCTACCCTCCTACGAGCAGTACTTC
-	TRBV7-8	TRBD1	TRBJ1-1	CASSFRQGNRGTEAFF	TGTGCCAGCAGCTTTAGACAGGGAAATCGGGGCACTGAAGCTTTCTTT
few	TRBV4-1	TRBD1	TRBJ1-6	CASSQGQGGISPLHF	TGCGCCAGCAGCCAAGGACAGGGAGGAATTTCACCCCTCCACTTT
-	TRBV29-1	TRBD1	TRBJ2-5	CSVEEGTGRVTQYF	TGCAGCGTTGAAGAGGGGACAGGGAGAGTGACCCAGTACTTC
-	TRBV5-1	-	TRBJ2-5	CASSLLRQANVETQYF	TGCGCCAGCAGCTTACTTCGGCAGGCAAATGTGGAGACCCAGTACTTC
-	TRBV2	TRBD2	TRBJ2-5	CASRGLAGGGETQYF	TGTGCCAGCAGAGGACTAGCGGGGGGGGGCGAGACCCAGTACTTC
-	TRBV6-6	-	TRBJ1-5	CASTWQANSNQPQHF	TGTGCCAGCACGTGGCAGGCTAATAGCAATCAGCCCCAGCATTTT
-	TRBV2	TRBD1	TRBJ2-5	CARRQGYETQYF	TGTGCCAGAAGACAGGGGTATGAGACCCAGTACTTC
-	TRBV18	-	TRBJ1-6	CASSPGQPYSPLHF	TGTGCCAGCTCACCCGGACAGCCGTATTCACCCCTCCACTTT
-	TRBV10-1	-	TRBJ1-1	CASSDLMSGAFF	TGCGCCAGCAGTGATCTTATGAGCGGAGCTTTCTTT
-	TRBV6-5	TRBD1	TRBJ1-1	CASSYPGTGNTEAFF	TGTGCCAGCAGTTACCCGGGGACAGGGAACACTGAAGCTTTCTTT
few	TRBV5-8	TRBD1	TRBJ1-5	CASGGTGLGQPQHF	TGTGCCAGCGGCGGGACAGGGCTGGGTCAGCCCCAGCATTTT
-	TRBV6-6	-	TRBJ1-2	CASSYSAGDGYTF	TGTGCCAGCAGTTACTCAGCAGGGGATGGCTACACCTTC
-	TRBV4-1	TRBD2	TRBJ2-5	CASSQETSGGVQETQYF	TGCGCCAGCAGCCAAGAAACTAGCGGGGGAGTCCAAGAGACCCAGTACTTC
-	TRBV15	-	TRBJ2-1	CATQESLYNKQFF	TGTGCCACCCAGGAAAGCCTATACAATAAGCAGTTCTTC
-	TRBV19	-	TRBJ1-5	CASSIRGGVGNQPQHF	TGTGCCAGTAGTATAAGGGGGGGCGTCGGCAATCAGCCCCAGCATTTT
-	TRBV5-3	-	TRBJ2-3	CARLRPIGTDTQYF	TGTGCCAGACTGCGGCCCATTGGCACAGATACGCAGTATTTT
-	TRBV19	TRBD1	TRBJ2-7	CASRQWTGASYEQYF	TGTGCCAGTAGGCAATGGACAGGGGCGTCCTACGAGCAGTACTTC
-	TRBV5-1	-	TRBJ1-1	CASSLSGGGTEAFF	TGCGCCAGCAGCTTGAGCGGGGGAGGTACTGAAGCTTTCTTT
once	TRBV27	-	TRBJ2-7	CASSFLSGRKGEQYF	TGTGCCAGCAGTTTTCTTAGCGGTCGCAAGGGCGAGCAGTACTTC
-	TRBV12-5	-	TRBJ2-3	CASDRGASTDTQYF	TGTGCTAGTGATCGGGGGGCTAGCACAGATACGCAGTATTTT
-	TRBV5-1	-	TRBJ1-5	CAGPRPGLFSQPQHF	TGCGCCGGACCCCGTCCAGGGTTGTTTAGCCAGCCCCAGCATTTT
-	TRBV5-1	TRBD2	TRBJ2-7	CATSLAGGPNEQYF	TGCGCCACCAGCCTAGCGGGGGGGCCGAACGAGCAGTACTTC
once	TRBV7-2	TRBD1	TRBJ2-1	CASSLKGTGPRRGEQFF	TGTGCCAGCAGCTTAAAAGGGACAGGGCCGAGGAGGGGTGAGCAGTTCTTC
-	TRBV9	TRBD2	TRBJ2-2	CASSGSGRGTGELFF	TGTGCCAGCAGCGGTAGCGGGAGAGGGACCGGGGAGCTGTTTTTT
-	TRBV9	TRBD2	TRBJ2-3	CASSVVGSGGTDTQYF	TGTGCCAGCAGCGTAGTCGGTAGCGGGGGCACAGATACGCAGTATTTT
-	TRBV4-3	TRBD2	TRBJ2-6	CASSQDLAVPSGANVLTF	TGCGCCAGCAGCCAAGATCTAGCGGTCCCATCTGGGGCCAACGTCCTGACTTTC
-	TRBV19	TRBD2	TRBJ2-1	CASSDAGGPYNEQFF	TGTGCCAGTAGTGATGCGGGGGGACCCTACAATGAGCAGTTCTTC
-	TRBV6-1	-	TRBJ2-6	CASSGGRSVLTF	TGTGCCAGCAGTGGCGGACGTAGCGTTCTGACTTTC
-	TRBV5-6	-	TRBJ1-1	CASSLDRRVTEAFF	TGTGCCAGCAGCTTGGACAGGAGAGTCACTGAAGCTTTCTTT
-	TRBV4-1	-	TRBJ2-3	CASSRIDIFVTDTQYF	TGCGCCAGCAGCCGCATAGACATTTTCGTCACGGATACGCAGTATTTT
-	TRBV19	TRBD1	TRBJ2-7	CASSDRGRSGEQYF	TGTGCCAGTAGTGACAGGGGGCGCTCGGGGGAGCAGTACTTC
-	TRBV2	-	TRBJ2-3	CASSVGLSTDTQYF	TGTGCCAGCAGTGTGGGACTTAGCACAGATACGCAGTATTTT
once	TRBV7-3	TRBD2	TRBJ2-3	CASSLTGGGGTDTQYF	TGTGCCAGCAGCCTAACAGGCGGGGGAGGCACAGATACGCAGTATTTT
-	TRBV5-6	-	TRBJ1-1	CASSLAGERGAAFF	TGTGCCAGCAGCTTGGCCGGGGAGCGGGGTGCAGCTTTCTTT
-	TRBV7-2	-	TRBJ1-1	CASSLTGFTEAFF	TGTGCCAGCAGCTTAACCGGGTTCACTGAAGCTTTCTTT
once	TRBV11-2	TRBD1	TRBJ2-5	CASSPGGPQETQYF	TGTGCCAGCAGCCCAGGGGGACCCCAAGAGACCCAGTACTTC
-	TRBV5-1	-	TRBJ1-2	CASGGGVYGYTF	TGCGCCAGCGGAGGCGGCGTCTATGGCTACACCTTC
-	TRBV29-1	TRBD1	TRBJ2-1	CSVDFRGLPYNEQFF	TGCAGCGTTGACTTTAGGGGGCTCCCCTACAATGAGCAGTTCTTC
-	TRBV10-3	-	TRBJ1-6	CAISLGQPNSPLHF	TGTGCCATCAGTCTAGGACAGCCAAATTCACCCCTCCACTTT
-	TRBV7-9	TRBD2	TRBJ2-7	CASSPRGREGPPYEQYF	TGTGCCAGCAGCCCAAGAGGGCGGGAGGGCCCCCCCTACGAGCAGTACTTC
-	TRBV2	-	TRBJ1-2	CASIPRDTNYGYTF	TGTGCCAGCATCCCCCGGGATACAAACTATGGCTACACCTTC
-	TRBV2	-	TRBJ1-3	CASSEAGQASGNTIYF	TGTGCCAGCAGTGAAGCAGGTCAGGCCTCTGGAAACACCATATATTTT
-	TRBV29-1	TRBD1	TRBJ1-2	CSVAGTGGGYTF	TGCAGCGTCGCCGGGACAGGCGGTGGCTACACCTTC
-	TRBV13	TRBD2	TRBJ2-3	CASSFWTSGNQDTQYF	TGTGCCAGCAGCTTTTGGACTAGCGGGAACCAAGATACGCAGTATTTT
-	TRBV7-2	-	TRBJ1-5	CASSLGTISNQPQHF	TGTGCCAGCAGCTTAGGAACTATTAGCAATCAGCCCCAGCATTTT
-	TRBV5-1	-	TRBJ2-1	CASSSTVSSYNEQFF	TGCGCCAGCAGCTCGACAGTCAGCTCCTACAATGAGCAGTTCTTC
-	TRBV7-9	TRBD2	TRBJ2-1	CASSGRLTSGSYNEQFF	TGTGCCAGCAGCGGAAGACTTACTAGCGGGAGCTACAATGAGCAGTTCTTC
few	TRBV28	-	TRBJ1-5	CASSAAYSNQPQHF	TGTGCCAGCAGTGCAGCGTATAGCAATCAGCCCCAGCATTTT
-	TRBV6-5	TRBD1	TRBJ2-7	CASKKGTDYEQYF	TGTGCCAGCAAAAAGGGGACAGACTACGAGCAGTACTTC
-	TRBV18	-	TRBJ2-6	CASSPLTGANVLTF	TGTGCCAGCTCACCACTCACTGGGGCCAACGTCCTGACTTTC
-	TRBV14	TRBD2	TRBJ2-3	CASSQDSGGWTDTQYF	TGTGCCAGCAGCCAGGATAGCGGGGGCTGGACAGATACGCAGTATTTT
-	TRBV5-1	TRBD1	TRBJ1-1	CASSLASGGVGTAFF	TGCGCCAGCAGCTTGGCGTCAGGGGGAGTAGGTACAGCTTTCTTT
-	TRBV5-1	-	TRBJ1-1	CASRKQNQGNTEAFF	TGCGCCAGCCGAAAACAGAATCAGGGGAACACTGAAGCTTTCTTT
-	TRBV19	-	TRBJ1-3	CASSNNDGNTIYF	TGTGCCAGTAGTAACAATGATGGAAACACCATATATTTT